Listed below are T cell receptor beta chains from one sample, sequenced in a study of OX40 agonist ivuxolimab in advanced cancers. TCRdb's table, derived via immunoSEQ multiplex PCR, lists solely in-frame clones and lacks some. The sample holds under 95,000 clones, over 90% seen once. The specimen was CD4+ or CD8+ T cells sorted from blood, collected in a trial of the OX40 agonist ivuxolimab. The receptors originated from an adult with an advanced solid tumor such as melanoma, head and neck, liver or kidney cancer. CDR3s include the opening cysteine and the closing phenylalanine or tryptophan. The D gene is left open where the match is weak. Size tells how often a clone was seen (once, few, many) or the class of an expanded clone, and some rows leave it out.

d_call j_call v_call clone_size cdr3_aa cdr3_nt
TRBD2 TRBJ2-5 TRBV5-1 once CASSLVKTSGGETQYF TGCGCCAGCAGCTTGGTTAAAACTAGCGGGGGTGAGACCCAGTACTTC
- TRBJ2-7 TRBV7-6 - CASSLGQGTYEQYF TGTGCCAGCAGCTTAGGGCAGGGGACCTACGAGCAGTACTTC
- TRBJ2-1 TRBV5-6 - CASSLEGVRGYNEQFF TGTGCCAGCAGCTTGGAAGGGGTAAGGGGATACAATGAGCAGTTCTTC
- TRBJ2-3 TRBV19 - CASSIQLSTDTQYF TGTGCCAGTAGTATTCAACTCTCCACAGATACGCAGTATTTT
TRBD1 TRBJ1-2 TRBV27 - CASSLRGTGIYGYTF TGTGCCAGCAGTTTGCGCGGGACAGGTATCTATGGCTACACCTTC
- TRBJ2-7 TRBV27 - CASSFPYYEQYF TGTGCCAGCAGTTTCCCCTACTACGAGCAGTACTTC
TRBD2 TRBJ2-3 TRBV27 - CASSLVSSGGITDTQYF TGTGCCAGCAGTTTAGTTTCTAGCGGGGGGATCACAGATACGCAGTATTTT
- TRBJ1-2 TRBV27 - CASSPFASGASYYGYTF TGTGCCAGCAGTCCGTTCGCCTCAGGGGCCAGCTATTATGGCTACACCTTC
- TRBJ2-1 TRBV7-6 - CASSFTTVRDEQFF TGTGCCAGCAGCTTCACGACTGTGCGGGATGAGCAGTTCTTC
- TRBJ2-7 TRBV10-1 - CASSESSAGNDEQYF TGCGCCAGCAGTGAGTCGAGCGCAGGGAATGACGAGCAGTACTTC
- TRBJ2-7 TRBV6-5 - CASSPGGGYEQYF TGTGCCAGCAGTCCAGGGGGGGGTTACGAGCAGTACTTC
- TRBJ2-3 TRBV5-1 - CASSLVADTQYF TGCGCCAGCAGCTTGGTGGCAGATACGCAGTATTTT
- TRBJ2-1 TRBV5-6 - CASSSGVEQFF TGTGCCAGCAGCTCAGGAGTTGAGCAGTTCTTC
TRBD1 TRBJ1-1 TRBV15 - CATRLDRGGETEAFF TGTGCCACCCGCTTGGACAGGGGAGGGGAGACTGAAGCTTTCTTT
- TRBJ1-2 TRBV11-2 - CASSLEGFYGYTF TGTGCCAGCAGCTTAGAAGGGTTCTATGGCTACACCTTC
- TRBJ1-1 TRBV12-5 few CASGWTLTDMNTEAFF TGTGCTAGTGGTTGGACACTGACGGACATGAACACTGAAGCTTTCTTT
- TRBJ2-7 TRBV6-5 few CASSVQGGYEQYF TGTGCCAGCAGCGTACAGGGTGGATACGAGCAGTACTTC
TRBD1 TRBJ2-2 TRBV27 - CASGWTGGLGELFF TGTGCCAGCGGATGGACAGGGGGCCTCGGGGAGCTGTTTTTT
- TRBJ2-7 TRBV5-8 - CASSAGTPYYEQYF TGTGCCAGCAGCGCCGGGACTCCTTACTACGAGCAGTACTTC
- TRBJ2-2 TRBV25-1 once CASSIYSTGELFF TGTGCCAGCAGCATTTATTCGACCGGGGAGCTGTTTTTT
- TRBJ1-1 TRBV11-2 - CASSLDPVSSTEAFF TGTGCCAGCAGCTTAGATCCCGTGTCATCCACTGAAGCTTTCTTT
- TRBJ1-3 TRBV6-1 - CASISLGAGNTIYF TGTGCCAGCATCTCCCTGGGGGCTGGAAACACCATATATTTT
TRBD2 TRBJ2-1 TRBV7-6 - CASSYTSGRSHEQFF TGTGCCAGCAGCTACACTAGCGGGAGGTCTCATGAGCAGTTCTTC
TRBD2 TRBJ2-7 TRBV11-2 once CASSLYRTSGTFSEQYF TGTGCCAGCAGCTTATATCGGACTAGCGGGACCTTCAGCGAGCAGTACTTC
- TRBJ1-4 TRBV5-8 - CASSLIATNEKLFF TGTGCCAGCAGCCTCATTGCAACTAATGAAAAACTGTTTTTT
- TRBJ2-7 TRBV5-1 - CASSDDSSYEQYF TGCGCCAGCAGCGATGACAGCTCCTACGAGCAGTACTTC
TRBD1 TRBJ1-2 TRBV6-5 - CASSLGRGSYGYTF TGTGCCAGCAGTTTAGGCAGGGGGAGCTATGGCTACACCTTC
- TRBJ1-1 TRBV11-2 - CASSSPLGEAFF TGTGCCAGCAGCTCCCCTCTAGGTGAAGCTTTCTTT
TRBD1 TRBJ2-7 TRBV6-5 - CASSFGTGGIYEQYF TGTGCCAGCAGTTTCGGGACAGGGGGCATCTACGAGCAGTACTTC
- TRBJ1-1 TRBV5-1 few CASSLAGVGAFF TGCGCCAGCAGCTTGGCAGGGGTCGGAGCTTTCTTT
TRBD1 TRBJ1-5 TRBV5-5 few CASSLGQGINQPQHF TGTGCCAGCAGCCTGGGACAGGGGATAAATCAGCCCCAGCATTTT
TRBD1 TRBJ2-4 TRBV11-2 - CASSFYIGTGLAKNIQYF TGTGCCAGCAGCTTCTATATTGGGACAGGGTTAGCCAAAAACATTCAGTACTTC
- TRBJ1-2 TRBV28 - CASSFGVTHLTNYGYTF TGTGCCAGCAGTTTTGGTGTAACCCACCTGACCAACTATGGCTACACCTTC
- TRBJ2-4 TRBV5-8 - CASSFGGGADF -
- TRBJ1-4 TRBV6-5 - CVLGTNEKLFF TGTGTCTTGGGAACTAATGAAAAACTGTTTTTT
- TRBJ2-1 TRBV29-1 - CSGEQRYEQFF TGCAGCGGCGAACAGCGGTATGAGCAGTTCTTC
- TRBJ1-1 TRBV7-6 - CASSLSNTEAFF TGTGCCAGCAGCTTATCGAACACTGAAGCTTTCTTT
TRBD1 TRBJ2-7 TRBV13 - CASSAGQGWYEQYF TGTGCCAGCAGCGCCGGACAGGGGTGGTACGAGCAGTACTTC
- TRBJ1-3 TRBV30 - CAWSGTAGNTIYF TGTGCCTGGAGTGGGACGGCTGGAAACACCATATATTTT
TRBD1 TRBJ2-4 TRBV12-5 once CASGLVPDRVNIQYF TGTGCTAGTGGTTTGGTCCCCGACAGGGTTAACATTCAGTACTTC
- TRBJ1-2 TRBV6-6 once CASSYFQGDYGYTF TGTGCCAGCAGTTACTTTCAGGGTGACTATGGCTACACCTTC
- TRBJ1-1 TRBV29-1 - CSDRRGVMTEAFF TGCAGCGATCGGAGGGGGGTGATGACTGAAGCTTTCTTT
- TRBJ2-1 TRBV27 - CASSLWGSAAYNEQFF TGTGCCAGCAGTTTATGGGGAAGCGCTGCCTACAATGAGCAGTTCTTC
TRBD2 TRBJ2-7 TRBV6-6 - CASSYGGSYEQYF TGTGCCAGCAGCTACGGGGGGAGCTACGAGCAGTACTTC
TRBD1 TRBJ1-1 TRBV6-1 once CAGTGTGNTEAFF TGTGCCGGAACCGGGACAGGGAACACTGAAGCTTTCTTT